Shown below are 22 T cell receptor beta chains from a single sample sequenced in a study of CD8 T cells in ankylosing spondylitis. TCRdb passed the 5' RACE reads through MiXCR, listing each CDR3 protein once. The sample contains about 360,000 distinct CDR3 sequences, roughly 22% of which appear only once. What was sequenced was blood, either unsorted or a sorted T cell fraction (not recorded which). These receptors were taken from a male donor with ankylosing spondylitis or in good health (not recorded which).

V and J are TRBV7-6 and TRBJ2-7, with TRBD2 matching over 10 bases. The germline V gene has CDR1 SGHVS and CDR2 FNYEAQ. This CDR3 has 19 amino acids. The ends lost 1 base at V and 3 bases at J; junction bases unmatched: 15. The CDR3 nucleotides are TGTGCCAGCAGCTTAGGTCCGCTAGCGGGGGCCGAACTAGTCTACGAGCAGTACTTC. It is translated as CASSLGPLAGAELVYEQYF.

This clonotype has only a few counts. The J gene is TRBJ1-1, the V gene TRBV12-3 or TRBV12-4, with a weak D call TRBD1 (6 bases). The CDR3 consists of 14 residues. V dropped 1 base and J dropped 7 bases, with 13 bases sitting between them. The CDR3 bases are TGTGCCAGCAGTTTAGGGGGGGCGCTAAGTGAAGCTTTCTTT. Residues: CASSLGGALSEAFF.

This clonotype was counted a few times. CDR3 in amino acids: CATQEGPETQYF. The CDR3 region has the DNA TGTGCCACTCAAGAAGGACCTGAGACCCAGTACTTC. The rearrangement joins TRBV25-1 to TRBJ2-5; D call uncertain. The CDR3 runs to 12 residues. V was pared by 10 bases and J by 5 bases, with 14 bases between. The germline gives CDR1 MGHDK, CDR2 SYGVNS. Full variable domain (outside the CDR3, taken from reference TRBV25-1 and TRBJ2-5): EADIYQTPRYLVIGTGKKITLECSQTMGHDKMYWYQQDPGMELHLIHYSYGVNSTEKGDLSSESTVSRIRTEHFPLTLESARPSHTSQYLCATQEGPETQYFGPGTRLLVL.

This chain links TRBV12-5 with TRBJ2-3; D gene uncertain. This CDR3 contains 16 residues. The ends were cut back, 0 bases at V and 2 bases at J, with 12 bases in the middle. The germline V gene encodes CDR1 LGHNT and CDR2 FRNRAP. CDR3 sequence reads: CASGLVTGSSTDTQYF. The CDR3 DNA follows: TGTGCTAGTGGTTTGGTAACGGGCAGCTCCACAGATACGCAGTATTTT.

This clonotype has a handful of counts. The CDR3 here is CASPDEQFF. The CDR3 coding sequence is TGTGCCAGCCCGGATGAGCAGTTCTTC. The chain has TRBV7-9 and TRBJ2-1; the D is unclear. Trimming pared 8 bases from V and 8 bases from J, leaving 4 bases between. The CDR3 consists of 9 residues. The germline CDR1 and CDR2 sequences are SEHNR and FQNEAQ (reference sequence).

The chain carries TRBV12-3 or TRBV12-4 and TRBJ2-3; D tentatively reads TRBD1 or TRBD2 (5 bases each). V was shortened by 6 bases and J by 4 bases, with 23 bases between the two germline ends. The CDR3 is 17 residues long. The CDR3 nucleotides are TGTGCCAGCAGCCCTGAGATACCCGGGACGGAGGCAGATACGCAGTATTTT. It encodes CASSPEIPGTEADTQYF.

J is TRBJ2-6 and V is TRBV5-1, with D maybe TRBD2 (6 bases). CDR3 length: 16 amino acids. V lost 4 bases and J lost 0, with 11 bases in between. Germline V gene lookup returns CDR1 SGHRS and CDR2 YFSETQ. The CDR3 loop is CASSPDGSSGANVLTF. The CDR3 coding sequence is TGCGCCAGCAGCCCAGACGGGAGCTCTGGGGCCAACGTCCTGACTTTC.

This clonotype was detected a few times. The V call is TRBV12-3 or TRBV12-4, the J call TRBJ2-1; 9 bases are shared with TRBD1. V was clipped by 5 bases and J by 7 bases; unmatched bases: 3. The CDR3 sequence is 13 residues long. CDR3 sequence reads: CASSTGGRNEQFF. The CDR3 DNA is TGTGCCAGCAGTACAGGGGGCCGGAATGAGCAGTTCTTC.

This clonotype has more than one count but fewer than ten. The gene calls are TRBV4-2 and TRBJ1-1; D gene uncertain. V was clipped by 3 bases and J by 6 bases, with 11 bases between them. The CDR3 is 13 residues long. The germline V gene encodes CDR1 LGHNA and CDR2 YNFKEQ. CDR3 nucleotides: TGTGCCAGCAGCCACAACAGCCCCGCTGAAGCTTTCTTT. Its protein is CASSHNSPAEAFF.

This clonotype has more than one count but fewer than ten. CDR3 region: CSARDKAGASYNEQFF. The CDR3 bases are TGCAGTGCTAGAGATAAAGCGGGGGCATCCTACAATGAGCAGTTCTTC. The V gene is TRBV20-1, the J gene TRBJ2-1, with 8 bases fitting TRBD2. This CDR3 has 16 residues. Germline V gene data show CDR1 as DFQATT and CDR2 as SNEGSKA (reference sequence). V was pared by 0 bases and J by 1 base, with 5 bases of the junction left unmatched.

The chain joins TRBV7-9 to TRBJ2-5; D is unresolved. Germline V lookup: CDR1 SEHNR, CDR2 FQNEAQ (reference sequence). Trimming left V 2 bases short and J 0 bases short, with 7 bases between. This CDR3 contains 14 residues. CDR3: CASSLPLYQETQYF. CDR3 coding DNA: TGTGCCAGCAGCTTACCACTGTACCAAGAGACCCAGTACTTC.

The table lists this clonotype with a few counts. The CDR3 DNA reads TGTGCCAGCTCACCAGCCAACTCTGGAAACACCATATATTTT. The encoded protein is CASSPANSGNTIYF. V gene TRBV18 combines with J gene TRBJ1-3; D ambiguous. Germline CDR1 reads KGHSH; CDR2 reads LQKENI. V dropped 2 bases and J dropped 0 bases, with 5 bases sitting between them. This CDR3 contains 14 residues.

The chain carries TRBV11-1 and TRBJ2-3; 16 bases line up with TRBD2. This CDR3 is built from 19 residues. J lost 4 bases, V lost 5 bases, and 12 bases had no gene match. Germline CDR1 reads SGHAT; CDR2 reads FQDESV (reference sequence). CDR3: CASSPGTSGGAQEADTQYF. The CDR3 nucleotides are TGTGCCAGCAGCCCCGGGACTAGCGGGGGGGCTCAAGAGGCAGATACGCAGTATTTT. Using reference TRBV11-1 and TRBJ2-3 for the parts outside the CDR3, the full variable domain is EAEVAQSPRYKITEKSQAVAFWCDPISGHATLYWYRQILGQGPELLVQFQDESVVDDSQLPKDRFSAERLKGVDSTLKIQPAELGDSAMYLCASSPGTSGGAQEADTQYFGPGTRLTVL.

This clonotype was seen only a few times. The V gene is TRBV4-1, the J gene TRBJ2-3; 10 bases map to TRBD2. With V trimmed by 4 bases and J by 0 bases, 4 bases remained unmatched. Germline V gene data show CDR1 as MGHRA and CDR2 as YSYEKL. The CDR3 is 16 amino acids. The CDR3 loop is CASSLLAGVSTDTQYF. CDR3 nucleotides: TGCGCCAGCAGCCTGCTAGCGGGGGTCAGCACAGATACGCAGTATTTT.

The chain couples TRBV12-3 or TRBV12-4 to TRBJ2-5, with TRBD1 identical over 12 bases. Trimming at V came to 3 bases and at J to 5 bases, leaving 4 bases not matched to a gene. The CDR3 runs to 15 residues. CDR3 DNA: TGTGCCAGCAGTTTGGGGACAGGGGGCGCCGAGACCCAGTACTTC. Its protein is CASSLGTGGAETQYF.

Ten or more counts support this clonotype. The rearrangement links TRBV12-3 or TRBV12-4 to TRBJ2-7, with D possibly being TRBD2 (7 bases). Between the trimmed V and J ends, which lost 3 bases and 7 bases, there was a span of 10 bases. This CDR3 spans 12 amino acids. The CDR3 DNA follows: TGTGCCAGCAGTTTCGGGGGGCGGGAGCAGTACTTC. Its protein is CASSFGGREQYF.

This clonotype has only a few counts. This rearrangement joins TRBV28 to TRBJ2-6; 7 bases align to TRBD1. Trimming at V came to 11 bases and at J to 0 bases, leaving 10 bases not matched to a gene. In germline, CDR1 is MDHEN, CDR2 SYDVKM. This CDR3 is built from 16 residues. The CDR3 sequence is CAHGDRPTSGANVLTF. The DNA of the CDR3 is TGTGCCCACGGGGACAGACCGACCTCTGGGGCCAACGTCCTGACTTTC.

This chain links TRBV4-2 with TRBJ1-2; 7 bases match TRBD1. This CDR3 is 15 amino acids long. Germline-derived CDR1 and CDR2 are LGHNA and YNFKEQ. Trimming removed 0 bases from V and 8 bases from J; junction bases left unmatched: 9. CDR3 region: CASSQDKAGGGGYTF. The CDR3 nucleotides are TGTGCCAGCAGCCAAGATAAGGCAGGGGGTGGAGGCTACACCTTC.

The rearrangement uses TRBV19 and TRBJ2-1; 7 bases map to TRBD1. V lost 4 bases and J lost 3; bases outside the gene matches: 9. CDR1 and CDR2 from the germline V gene are LNHDA and SQIVND (reference sequence). The CDR3 is 16 residues long. CDR3 sequence: CASSTKHRGIYNEQFF. CDR3 sequence (DNA): TGTGCCAGTAGTACCAAACACAGGGGAATCTACAATGAGCAGTTCTTC.

This clonotype was found many times. V usage is TRBV5-1 and J usage is TRBJ2-1, with 8 bases lining up with TRBD1. This CDR3 is built from 17 residues. CDR1 and CDR2 from the germline V gene are SGHRS and YFSETQ. V trimming: 1 base; J trimming: 2 bases; junction bases outside the gene matches: 8. This CDR3 is CASSLPPDRVAYNEQFF. The CDR3 coding sequence is TGCGCCAGCAGCTTGCCTCCGGACAGGGTAGCCTACAATGAGCAGTTCTTC.

This clonotype showed up just a few times. The chain couples TRBV6-5 to TRBJ2-2; D remains unclear. The CDR3 consists of 12 residues. The germline V gene encodes CDR1 MNHEY and CDR2 SVGAGI. The germline V and J ends were trimmed by 2 bases and 6 bases, with 4 bases remaining between them. CDR3 nucleotide sequence: TGTGCCAGCAGTTACGCTTCCGGGGAGCTGTTTTTT. Translated: CASSYASGELFF.

This chain links TRBV12-3 or TRBV12-4 with TRBJ2-7, with D perhaps TRBD1 (5 bases). The ends were cut back, 3 bases at V and 8 bases at J, with 11 bases in the middle. This CDR3 is 12 amino acids long. CDR3 nucleotide sequence: TGTGCCAGCAGTTTCGCCGACAGTCAGCAGTACTTC. The encoded protein is CASSFADSQQYF.